The 26 T cell receptor beta chains given below trace back to one sample, sequenced in a study of breast tumors, draining lymph nodes, adjacent tissues. The lymph nodes were axillary draining lymph nodes from breast cancer patients. Via MiXCR, TCRdb re-called the multiplex PCR reads, giving one row per CDR3 protein. The sample carries about 94,000 distinct CDR3 sequences, over 25% recorded once. The sequencing input was axillary lymph node tissue. The source is a female donor with breast cancer. Some clones in this sample may be carry-over from other donors' samples.

This clonotype was seen more than once but under ten times. The V gene is TRBV9, the J gene TRBJ1-1; D remains unclear. The CDR3 contains 13 residues. The V gene's germline CDR1 is SGDLS and CDR2 YYNGEE. The ends were cut back, 2 bases at V and 5 bases at J, with 10 bases in the middle. As DNA, the CDR3 is TGTGCCAGCAGCGTTCAGGATTTGACTGAAGCTTTCTTT. Translated, it gives CASSVQDLTEAFF.

The sample holds a few counts of this clonotype. The genes are TRBV28 and TRBJ2-5; D may be TRBD1 (6 bases). Trimming removed 5 bases from V and 2 bases from J, with 12 bases in between. Germline lookup yields CDR1 MDHEN and CDR2 SYDVKM. This CDR3 is 14 amino acids long. The CDR3 sequence is CASSPRTAQETQYF. For the CDR3, the DNA is TGTGCCAGCAGTCCTCGGACAGCTCAAGAGACCCAGTACTTC. Full variable domain (missing parts from reference TRBV28 and TRBJ2-5): DVKVTQSSRYLVKRTGEKVFLECVQDMDHENMFWYRQDPGLGLRLIYFSYDVKMKEKGDIPEGYSVSREKKERFSLILESASTNQTSMYLCASSPRTAQETQYFGPGTRLLVL.

This clonotype showed up many times. This chain links TRBV7-8 with TRBJ2-4; D could derive from TRBD1 or TRBD2 (6 bases each). This CDR3 region has 17 residues. Looked up from germline, CDR1 is SGHVS and CDR2 is FQNEAQ. Trimming removed 2 bases from V and 0 bases from J, with 14 bases in between. The CDR3, as DNA: TGTGCCAGCAGCTTATCGGGGGCGAACCTAGCCAAAAACATTCAGTACTTC. Its protein product is CASSLSGANLAKNIQYF.

This clonotype was seen only a few times. This could be a read error, since a much larger clone is one nucleotide away. The genes are TRBV12-3 or TRBV12-4 and TRBJ1-5; a weak D match, TRBD1 (5 bases). The CDR3 runs 15 residues. The V end lost 3 bases, the J end lost 3 bases, and 12 bases lay between the germline ends. In DNA form, the CDR3 reads TGTGCCAGCAGTTTCGGGGCGGGGTACAATCAGCCCCAGCATTTT. It is translated as CASSFGAGYNQPQHF.

V and J are TRBV2 and TRBJ1-1; TRBD1 matches 11 bases. Trimming at V came to 8 bases and at J to 4 bases, leaving 6 bases not matched to a gene. The germline CDR1 and CDR2 sequences are SNHLY and FYNNEI. The CDR3 has 14 amino acids. CDR3 in amino acids: CASGGTGGFTEAFF. The CDR3 DNA reads TGTGCCAGCGGGGGGACAGGGGGATTCACTGAAGCTTTCTTT.

Many counts were recorded for this clonotype. The chain uses TRBV12-3 or TRBV12-4 and TRBJ2-5, with D possibly being TRBD2 (5 bases). The CDR3 contains 18 residues. Trimming took 6 bases from V and 5 from J, leaving 28 bases between them. CDR3 loop: CASSLTGPLREYHETQYF. CDR3 DNA: TGTGCCAGCAGCTTAACTGGGCCTCTTAGGGAGTATCATGAGACCCAGTACTTC.

This chain uses TRBV9 with TRBJ2-7, with a tentative D call TRBD2 (5 bases). Germline V lookup: CDR1 SGDLS, CDR2 YYNGEE. There are 14 residues in the CDR3. Trimming pared 5 bases from V and 4 bases from J, leaving 16 bases between. The chain's CDR3 is CASSTEASGYEQYF. The CDR3 DNA reads as TGTGCCAGCAGTACGGAGGCGTCCGGATACGAGCAGTACTTC. The full variable domain, its missing parts supplied by reference TRBV9 and TRBJ2-7, is DSGVTQTPKHLITATGQRVTLRCSPRSGDLSVYWYQQSLDQGLQFLIQYYNGEERAKGNILERFSAQQFPDLHSELNLSSLELGDSALYFCASSTEASGYEQYFGPGTRLTVT.

With respect to this clonotype: The conserved closing phenylalanine or tryptophan is absent in this CDR3, likely reflecting a read error. V gene TRBV24-1 combines with J gene TRBJ2-7; D possibly corresponds to TRBD1 (7 bases). The V end was cut by 2 bases, the J end by 4 bases, with 17 bases between. The CDR3 length is 16 residues. Per germline, CDR1 KGHDR and CDR2 SFDVKD. CDR3 in DNA: TGTGCCACCAGTGATTCACGACAGGGAGGTGCGTACGAGCAGTACTCC. Residues: CATSDSRQGGAYEQYS.

This clonotype was picked up many times. The chain joins TRBV19 to TRBJ2-6, with 12 bases that match TRBD1. V lost 8 bases and J lost 0; bases outside the gene matches: 8. CDR1 is LNHDA and CDR2 is SQIVND in the germline V gene (reference sequence). This CDR3 region has 18 residues. The CDR3 DNA follows: TGTGCCAGTTCCGGGACAGGGGGCCCCCTCTCTGGGGCCAACGTCCTGACTTTC. It translates to CASSGTGGPLSGANVLTF.

This clonotype showed up many times. This chain joins TRBV29-1 and TRBJ2-4; tentative D call: TRBD2 (6 bases). The germline V gene encodes CDR1 SQVTM and CDR2 ANQGSEA. V was cut by 7 bases and J by 5 bases, with 18 bases left in between. This CDR3 has 14 residues. The DNA for the CDR3 is TGCAGCGCTGGGCTCGGGGGATTCCAAAACATTCAGTACTTC. Translation: CSAGLGGFQNIQYF.

This clonotype was counted ten times or more. V is TRBV15 and J is TRBJ1-5, with D possibly being TRBD1 (6 bases). CDR3 size: 16 residues. Germline V gene lookup returns CDR1 LNHNV and CDR2 YYDKDF (reference sequence). The V and J ends lost 7 bases and 1 base respectively, with 17 bases between them. The CDR3: CATTRGADPSNQPQHF. For the CDR3, the DNA is TGTGCCACCACGAGGGGGGCTGACCCAAGCAATCAGCCCCAGCATTTT.

This clonotype was seen repeatedly, ten times or more. This chain links TRBV6-5 with TRBJ2-1; 11 nucleotides match TRBD2. Germline-derived CDR1 and CDR2 are MNHEY and SVGAGI. Unmatched junction bases numbered 12, after V lost 8 bases and J lost 6 bases. There are 16 residues in the CDR3. The CDR3 region is CASGDTQLAGANEQFF. The CDR3 DNA sequence: TGTGCCAGCGGGGACACCCAACTAGCGGGAGCCAATGAGCAGTTCTTC.

This clonotype was seen repeatedly, ten times or more. The CDR3 nucleotides read TGTGCCAGCAGTGAATCAGAGGGGCCTTCCTATAGCAATCAGCCCCAGCATTTT. It translates to CASSESEGPSYSNQPQHF. The chain couples TRBV6-1 to TRBJ1-5; possible D gene TRBD1, 5 bases. This CDR3 is 18 amino acids long. Germline assignment: CDR1 MNHNS and CDR2 SASEGT. Between the trimmed V and J ends, which lost 2 bases and 0 bases, there was a span of 17 bases.

This clonotype has at least ten counts. The chain uses TRBV3-2 and TRBJ2-3. TRBV3-2 represents a pseudogene. This CDR3 comprises 14 residues. This CDR3 is CATEVNLHTDTQYF. The CDR3 DNA follows: TGTGCCACCGAAGTTAACCTTCACACAGATACGCAGTATTTT.

This sequence joins TRBV5-1 and TRBJ1-2, with 9 bases fitting TRBD1. The CDR3 runs 14 residues. Looked up from germline, CDR1 is SGHRS and CDR2 is YFSETQ. J was trimmed by 8 bases and V by 4 bases; bases with no gene match: 9. The CDR3 DNA is TGCGCCAGCAGCCCTACAGGGACAGGGAGCGGCTACACCTTC. Protein sequence: CASSPTGTGSGYTF.

This clonotype was observed at least ten times. This rearrangement joins TRBV7-6 to TRBJ2-1; D is unclear. CDR3 length: 14 residues. The V end was cut by 11 bases, the J end by 3 bases, with 17 bases between. Per the germline V gene, CDR1 is SGHVS and CDR2 is FNYEAQ. CDR3 nucleotide sequence: TGTGCCCCCACCCGAGCTGGGTTCTACAATGAGCAGTTCTTC. Its translation is CAPTRAGFYNEQFF.

The sample holds many counts of this clonotype. The chain links TRBV30 to TRBJ2-1, with D hard to call. Per germline, CDR1 GTSNPN and CDR2 SVGIG (reference sequence). Trimming took 3 bases from V and 5 from J, leaving 5 bases between them. The CDR3 extends over 11 amino acids. CDR3 nucleotides: TGTGCCTGGAGCGAAGACAATGAGCAGTTCTTC. The encoded protein is CAWSEDNEQFF.

This clonotype was recorded at least ten times. This rearrangement joins TRBV5-1 to TRBJ2-5; D not resolved. Germline lookup yields CDR1 SGHRS and CDR2 YFSETQ. The CDR3 consists of 14 residues. Trimming shortened V by 2 bases and J by 0 bases, and 8 bases separated the two germline ends. This CDR3 is CASSFTSHQETQYF. Written as DNA, the CDR3 is TGCGCCAGCAGCTTTACCAGCCACCAAGAGACCCAGTACTTC. Based on the CDR3 plus reference TRBV5-1 and TRBJ2-5, the full variable domain is KAGVTQTPRYLIKTRGQQVTLSCSPISGHRSVSWYQQTPGQGLQFLFEYFSETQRNKGNFPGRFSGRQFSNSRSEMNVSTLELGDSALYLCASSFTSHQETQYFGPGTRLLVL.

V and J are TRBV28 and TRBJ1-1; tentative D call: TRBD1 (5 bases). The CDR3 has 15 amino acids. Deletions cut 6 bases from V and 3 bases from J, with 17 bases between. CDR1 is MDHEN and CDR2 is SYDVKM in the germline V gene. This CDR3 is CASSPPWGLHTEAFF. The CDR3 nucleotides read TGTGCCAGCAGCCCTCCCTGGGGACTACACACTGAAGCTTTCTTT.

This chain connects TRBV9 to TRBJ1-2; TRBD1 matches 8 bases. V gave up 4 bases and J gave up 5 bases; unmatched junction bases: 10. The CDR3 is 15 amino acids. Looked up from germline, CDR1 is SGDLS and CDR2 is YYNGEE. DNA for the CDR3: TGTGCCAGCAGCACGGGACAGGTACGCCTATATGGCTACACCTTC. This sequence encodes CASSTGQVRLYGYTF.

The V and J genes are TRBV5-6 and TRBJ1-1; D is unresolved. Germline V CDR1 and CDR2: SGHDT, YYEEEE. The V and J ends lost 2 bases and 1 base respectively, with 9 bases between them. The CDR3 spans 14 residues. The CDR3 DNA reads TGTGCCAGCAGCTTAGGGCCGCAGAACACTGAAGCTTTCTTT. The encoded protein is CASSLGPQNTEAFF.

This clonotype was recorded at least ten times. The chain recombines TRBV19 with TRBJ1-2, with a tentative D call TRBD1 (6 bases). This CDR3 has 14 residues. Germline V gene data show CDR1 as LNHDA and CDR2 as SQIVND (reference sequence). V gave up 7 bases and J gave up 7 bases, with 19 bases separating them. The CDR3 loop reads CASKPGRGESGYTF. The CDR3 DNA is TGTGCCAGTAAACCCGGCAGGGGAGAGTCTGGCTACACCTTC.

This clonotype was seen many times. The V call is TRBV11-2, the J call TRBJ2-3; TRBD1 is a possible D gene (5 bases). CDR1 and CDR2 (germline): SGHAT, FQNNGV. V was shortened by 1 base and J by 1 base, with 9 bases between the two germline ends. This CDR3 region has 15 residues. The CDR3 spells CASSLGLGGTDTQYF. For the CDR3, the DNA is TGTGCCAGCAGCTTAGGTCTAGGGGGCACAGATACGCAGTATTTT.

This clonotype came up many times. Because it lacks the conserved phenylalanine or tryptophan at the end, this CDR3 is likely a read error. The limits of the CDR3 on the DNA are not certain, so only TCRdb's listed CDR3 is given. The J gene is TRBJ2-1, the V gene TRBV7-6; the listed D gene, TRBD2, was not tested against the DNA. Germline assignment: CDR1 SGHVS and CDR2 FNYEAQ. Termini included, the CDR3 measures 10 amino acids. CDR3 sequence: CASSLRERPI.

This clonotype has at least ten counts. The chain has TRBV6-2 or TRBV6-3 and TRBJ1-5, with D possibly matching TRBD1 (5 bases). V shed 7 bases and J shed 0 bases, with 13 bases lying between them. The CDR3 is 15 residues long. CDR1 MNHEY and CDR2 SVGEGT come from the germline V gene. The CDR3 sequence is CASNPGEVSNQPQHF. CDR3 coding DNA: TGTGCCAGCAACCCGGGGGAAGTTAGCAATCAGCCCCAGCATTTT.

This clonotype was observed at least ten times. A read error is possible here, since a much larger clone lies one base away. The conserved final phenylalanine or tryptophan is absent from the CDR3, which likely points to a read error. The V gene is TRBV19, the J gene TRBJ2-5; no firm D call. V was shortened by 5 bases and J by 3 bases, with 4 bases between the two germline ends. Germline values: CDR1 LNHDA, CDR2 SQIVND (reference sequence). This CDR3 is 11 amino acids long. The CDR3, as DNA: TGTGCCAGTAGTCAGGAAGAGACCCAGTACCTC. Translating gives CASSQEETQYL.